The following is a TCR beta chain sequence with its context. Its antigen is not identified. This sample is part of a study of T cell responses to AZD1222 COVID-19 vaccine. Study summary: Combined were second doses at about 4 or about 12 weeks. Study findings and constraints: Repertoire sampling was restricted to post-peak T cell response timepoints. It should be noted that donors were predominantly white British and more often female, and clonal diversity was possibly underestimated. Baseline seropositivity occurred in only a handful of AZD1222 recipients.

The CDR3 consists of 16 residues. V was trimmed by 1 base and J by 0 bases, leaving 10 bases between them. Germline V gives CDR1 SGHVS, CDR2 FQNEAQ. TCRdb's table, derived via immunoSEQ multiplex PCR, lists solely in-frame clones and lacks some. The sample records roughly 100,000 clones, 82% being singletons. The source of this sequence is an adult in good health. The chain joins TRBV7-8 to TRBJ1-3; no firm D call. The sample was peripheral blood, taken on day 0 of AZD1222 vaccination. The CDR3 coding sequence is TGTGCCAGCAGCTTAGAACGCCTGAGCTCTGGAAACACCATATATTTT. Protein: CASSLERLSSGNTIYF.